This TCR beta chain was captured by sequencing in a study of blood T cell repertoires in COVID-19. Study overall: Italy, Spain and the United States were the sources of the convalescent and acute COVID-19 samples. Sample material is recorded as cDNA or gDNA derived from T cells, B-cell-depleted T cells, or PBMCs.

Authors' methods: Reference gene primer amplification in the assay estimated nucleated cell counts. TCRdb's table, derived via immunoSEQ multiplex PCR, lists solely in-frame clones and lacks some. That table furnishes V, J and clone size, whereas the DNA furnished D and trimming. The repertoire consists of under 300,000 clones, with 70% to 85% occurring once and the leading ten covering 4%. V was pared by 4 bases and J by 4 bases, with 5 bases of the junction left unmatched. The CDR3 runs to 14 residues. CDR1 and CDR2 from the germline V gene are ENHRY and SYGVKD. The chain is built from TRBV10-3 and TRBJ2-5; 8 nucleotides agree with TRBD1. This sequence originates from a woman aged 40-49 years with active or convalescent COVID-19. Sequencing was carried out using peripheral blood. Here the CDR3 reads CAISGKTGAETQYF. The CDR3 DNA follows: TGTGCCATCAGTGGGAAGACAGGGGCAGAGACCCAGTACTTC.